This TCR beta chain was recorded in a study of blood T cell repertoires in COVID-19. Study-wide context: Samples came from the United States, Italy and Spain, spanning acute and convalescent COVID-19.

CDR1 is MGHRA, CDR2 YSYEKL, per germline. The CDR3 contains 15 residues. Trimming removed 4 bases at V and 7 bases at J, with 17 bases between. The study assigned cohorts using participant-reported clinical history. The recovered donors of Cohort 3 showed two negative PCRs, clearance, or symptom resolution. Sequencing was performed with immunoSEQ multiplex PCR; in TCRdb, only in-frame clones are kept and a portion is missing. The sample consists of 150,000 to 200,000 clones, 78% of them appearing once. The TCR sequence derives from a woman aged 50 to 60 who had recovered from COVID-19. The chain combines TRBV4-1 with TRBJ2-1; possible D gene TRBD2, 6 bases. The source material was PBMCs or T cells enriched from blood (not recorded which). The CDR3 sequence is CASSPGLSRGNEQFF. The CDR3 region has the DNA TGCGCCAGCAGCCCCGGACTTTCCCGGGGGAATGAGCAGTTCTTC.